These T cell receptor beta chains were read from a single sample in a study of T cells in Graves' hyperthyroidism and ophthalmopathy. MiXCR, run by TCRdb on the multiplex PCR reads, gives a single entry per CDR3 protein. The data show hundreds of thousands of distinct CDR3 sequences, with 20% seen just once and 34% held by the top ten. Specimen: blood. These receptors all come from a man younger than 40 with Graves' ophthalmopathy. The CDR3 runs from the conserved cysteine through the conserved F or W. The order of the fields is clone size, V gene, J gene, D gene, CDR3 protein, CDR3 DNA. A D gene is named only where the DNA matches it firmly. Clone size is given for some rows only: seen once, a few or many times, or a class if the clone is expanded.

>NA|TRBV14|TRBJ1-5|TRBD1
CASSQTIPGQEIHKPQHF
TGTGCCAGCAGCCAAACAATTCCGGGACAGGAAATTCACAAGCCCCAGCATTTT
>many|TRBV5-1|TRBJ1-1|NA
CASSSSRGPEAFF
TGCGCCAGCAGCTCCTCGCGGGGACCGGAAGCTTTCTTT
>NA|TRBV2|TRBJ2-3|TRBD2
CASRWDYSTDTQYF
TGTGCCAGCAGATGGGACTACAGCACAGATACGCAGTATTTT
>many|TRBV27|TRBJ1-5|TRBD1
CASSPRDRVQPQHF
TGTGCCAGCAGCCCCCGGGACAGGGTTCAGCCCCAGCATTTT
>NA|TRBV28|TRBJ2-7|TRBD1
CASSFRDRGLLEQYF
TGTGCCAGCAGTTTCCGGGACAGGGGACTGCTCGAGCAGTACTTC
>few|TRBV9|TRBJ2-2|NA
CASSVATLGHTGELFF
TGTGCCAGCAGCGTAGCTACATTGGGTCACACCGGGGAGCTGTTTTTT
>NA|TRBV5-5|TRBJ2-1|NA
CASSLAGAPYNEQFF
TGTGCCAGCAGCTTGGCGGGAGCCCCCTACAATGAGCAGTTCTTC
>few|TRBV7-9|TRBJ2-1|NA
CASSPGAGDNWNEQFF
TGTGCCAGCAGCCCAGGGGCAGGGGATAATTGGAATGAGCAGTTCTTC
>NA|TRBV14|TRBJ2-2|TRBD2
CASSQVAGVNTGELFF
TGTGCCAGCAGCCAAGTTGCGGGGGTGAACACCGGGGAGCTGTTTTTT
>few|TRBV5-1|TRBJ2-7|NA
CASSTPGAYEQYF
TGCGCCAGCAGCACACCGGGAGCCTACGAGCAGTACTTC
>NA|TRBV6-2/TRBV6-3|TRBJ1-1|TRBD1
CASSYGHRGRNTEAFF
TGTGCCAGCAGTTACGGCCACAGGGGCCGAAACACTGAAGCTTTCTTT
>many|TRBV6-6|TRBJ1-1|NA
CASSYGQDTEAFF
TGTGCCAGCAGTTACGGGCAGGACACTGAAGCTTTCTTT
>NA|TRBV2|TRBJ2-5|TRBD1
CASSDPTGGLKETQYF
TGTGCCAGCAGTGACCCGACAGGGGGCTTAAAAGAGACCCAGTACTTC
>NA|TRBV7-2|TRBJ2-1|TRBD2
CASSQKLAGGPYNEQFF
TGCGCCAGCAGCCAAAAACTAGCGGGAGGGCCCTACAATGAGCAGTTCTTC
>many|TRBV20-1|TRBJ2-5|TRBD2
CSAGLAGRETQYF
TGCAGTGCTGGACTAGCGGGAAGAGAGACCCAGTACTTC
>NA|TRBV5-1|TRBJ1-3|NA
CASSLGSGTGNTIYF
TGCGCCAGCAGCTTGGGATCCGGAACCGGAAACACCATATATTTT
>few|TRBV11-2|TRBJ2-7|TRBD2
CASSLDRLAGVSYEQYF
TGTGCCAGCAGCTTAGATCGTCTAGCGGGAGTATCCTACGAGCAGTACTTC
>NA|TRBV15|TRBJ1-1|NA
CATSRGSPGLNTEAFF
TGTGCCACCAGCAGAGGGTCACCGGGGTTGAACACTGAAGCTTTCTTT
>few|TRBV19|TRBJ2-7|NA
CASSIAGLPYEQYF
TGTGCCAGTAGTATCGCGGGCCTTCCCTACGAGCAGTACTTC
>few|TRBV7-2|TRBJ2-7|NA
CASSPQSGTAYEQYF
TGTGCCAGCAGCCCGCAGTCGGGTACGGCCTACGAGCAGTACTTC
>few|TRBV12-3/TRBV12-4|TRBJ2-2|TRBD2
CASSPGGGPGELFF
TGTGCCAGCAGTCCCGGGGGGGGGCCCGGGGAGCTGTTTTTT
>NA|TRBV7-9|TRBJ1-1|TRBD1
CASSEKGALNTEAFF
TGTGCCAGCTCCGAAAAGGGGGCCTTGAACACTGAAGCTTTCTTT
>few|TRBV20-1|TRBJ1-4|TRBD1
CSAREGARGEKLFF
TGCAGTGCTAGGGAGGGGGCGCGAGGTGAAAAACTGTTTTTT
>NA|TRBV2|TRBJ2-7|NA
CASSLTSDEQYF
TGTGCCAGCAGCCTCACTAGTGATGAGCAGTACTTC
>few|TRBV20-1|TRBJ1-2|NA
CSARISGWDYGYTF
TGCAGTGCTAGAATCTCAGGGTGGGACTATGGCTACACCTTC
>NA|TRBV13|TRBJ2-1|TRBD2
CASSPSGRAFEQFF
TGTGCCAGCAGCCCCAGCGGGAGGGCCTTTGAGCAGTTCTTC
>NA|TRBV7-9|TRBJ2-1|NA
CASSLVAAGEQFF
TGTGCCAGCAGCTTAGTAGCAGCAGGGGAGCAGTTCTTC